This T cell receptor beta chain emerged from a study of blood T cells in healthy people across ages. The CDR3 spans 14 residues. CDR1 is MGHDK, CDR2 SYGVNS, per germline. Trimming took 1 base from V and 3 from J, leaving 10 bases between them. Regarding the study as a whole: Per million T cells, TCR beta diversity dropped roughly linearly as age increased.

Primers used in a second PCR of roughly 7 to 12 cycles were a sample-barcoded 5' primer and a J-beta primer mix. TCRdb passed the 5' RACE reads through MiXCR, listing each CDR3 protein once. The table has approximately 960,000 distinct CDR3 sequences, about 28% seen once. In this sample, this clonotype turned up many times. Its cognate antigen is unknown. This sample was also put to use in a study of T cells of mothers and their children. That source reports: Related pairs of mothers and children showed slightly higher, non-significant overlap versus unrelated pairs.

V usage is TRBV25-1 and J usage is TRBJ2-7; D might be TRBD1 (5 bases). Sample: blood. The receptor comes from a woman aged 40 to 50 in good health. The CDR3: CASSELGAIYEQYF. The DNA for the CDR3 is TGTGCCAGCAGTGAATTAGGGGCCATCTACGAGCAGTACTTC.